This entry concerns a single TCR beta chain. What it binds is unknown. This specimen belongs to a study of T cell repertoires in cytomegalovirus infection. TCRdb independently ran MiXCR on the reads; one entry per CDR3 protein. The sample has some 320,000 distinct CDR3 sequences; roughly 28% are singletons. The germline V gene encodes CDR1 DFQATT and CDR2 SNEGSKA (reference sequence). V shed 4 bases and J shed 5 bases, with 12 bases lying between them. The CDR3 runs to 13 residues. The V gene is TRBV20-1, the J gene TRBJ1-3; D gene unclear. The sample in question was cultured PBMCs, obtained from culture after CMV antigen stimulation. This clonotype originated in a human donor in good health (CMV status not recorded). Some clones in this sample may be carry-over from other donors' samples. For the CDR3, the DNA is TGCAGTGCTAACCAAGGACGGAGAAACACCATATATTTT. Translation gives CSANQGRRNTIYF.